This record concerns one T cell receptor (beta chain) sequence. Antigen unknown. The junction shows a germline mismatch at one end, possibly a read error. This record belongs to a study of Graves' ophthalmopathy and Graves' hyperthyroidism. Whole-study findings and limits: Using 13 signatures, a model distinguished ophthalmopathy from stable hyperthyroidism, reaching around 86% sensitivity and around 81% specificity. In blood appeared most of the expanded thyroid clonotypes whose frequency exceeded 0.001.

This CDR3 spans 8 amino acids. Per the germline V gene, CDR1 is SGHRS and CDR2 is YFSETQ. Establishment of the diagnosis relied upon clinical symptoms, serum thyroxine, TRAb, thyroid ultrasound and orbital computed tomography. The PBMCs used were ones drawn from 8 to 10 ml of fresh peripheral blood. The sequenced template was RNA, covering the TCR beta CDR3 region. Amplification began with first-round RT-PCR using HTBI primers, then second-round multiplex PCR was performed. TCRdb re-called the multiplex PCR reads through MiXCR, storing one row per CDR3 protein. This table has around 40,000 distinct CDR3 sequences, under 65% appearing once.

The TCR sequence derives from an adult man with Graves' ophthalmopathy. Material for sequencing was peripheral blood. The chain joins TRBV5-1 to TRBJ1-3, with no clear D. CDR3 sequence (DNA): TGCGCCAGCAGCTTGGGAGAGTTT. Amino acid sequence: CASSLGEF.